These T cell receptor beta chains were read from a single sample in a study of T cells expressing NK-cell markers. TCRdb reprocessed the 5' RACE reads and stores each CDR3 protein as one record, lacking DNA. The record lists about 550,000 distinct CDR3 sequences, of which the ten most abundant hold roughly 3.6%. The sequenced sample consisted of blood T cells: a sorted CD56 or NKG2C T cell subset, CD4+ or CD8+ T cells, or bulk PBMC T cells (not recorded which). These receptors were taken from a man aged 18-30 years in good health. The CDR3 runs from the conserved cysteine through the conserved F or W.

j_call	v_call	cdr3_aa
TRBJ2-5	TRBV6-1	CASSELRGQETQYF
TRBJ1-3	TRBV6-5	CASSTLTGGFDTIYF
TRBJ2-1	TRBV19	CASSARLPSSYNEQFF
TRBJ2-1	TRBV10-3	CAIRDRDGLAGGNEQFF
TRBJ2-7	TRBV7-8	CASSALTGTGVPYEQYF
TRBJ2-3	TRBV10-3	CAITDAYGGTDTQYF
TRBJ1-1	TRBV29-1	CSVRPGTRTTEAFF
TRBJ2-1	TRBV11-2	CASSLDSPQGAPYNEQFF
TRBJ1-6	TRBV6-1	CASSDVVPALNSPLHF
TRBJ2-7	TRBV20-1	CSARGQREIMYEQYF
TRBJ2-5	TRBV5-6	CASSFPQQGAETQYF
TRBJ1-4	TRBV20-1	CSARDPPGRQINEKLFF
TRBJ2-3	TRBV19	CASTSGLAGYTDTQYF
TRBJ2-2	TRBV9	CASTPQGNTGELFF
TRBJ2-2	TRBV12-3/TRBV12-4	CASSSTSGENTGELFF
TRBJ1-1	TRBV30	CAWSVPAGFTEAFF
TRBJ2-1	TRBV21-1	CARRRPISGINEQFF
TRBJ2-1	TRBV29-1	CSVVGAPYNEQFF
TRBJ2-7	TRBV29-1	CSARDRSTYEQYF
TRBJ1-2	TRBV12-3/TRBV12-4	CASSLDRDRGSSGGYTF
TRBJ2-7	TRBV10-3	CAISVAASGSYEQYF
TRBJ2-1	TRBV24-1	CATSTSDASNEQFF
TRBJ1-3	TRBV6-5	CASSTTRTDGNTIYF
TRBJ2-1	TRBV7-2	CASSLVGGGNNEQFF
TRBJ2-2	TRBV6-1	CASRGGGRESTGELFF
TRBJ2-7	TRBV5-1	CASSLEAGGADEQYF
TRBJ2-4	TRBV5-1	CASSPVAGKNIQYF
TRBJ2-7	TRBV10-3	CAISESVGLGLAVNEQYF
TRBJ2-7	TRBV7-2	CASSLGASGSGEQYF
TRBJ2-1	TRBV5-1	CASSAGQGLRNEQFF
TRBJ2-2	TRBV6-2/TRBV6-3	CASMAFRLNTGELFF
TRBJ1-2	TRBV4-3	CASSQGGGRADYGYTF
TRBJ1-1	TRBV10-3	CATEKATGATEAFF
TRBJ2-1	TRBV6-2/TRBV6-3	CASKRQEPYNEQFF
TRBJ2-4	TRBV27	CASRFLGTGEAKNIQYF
TRBJ2-1	TRBV29-1	CSALRPQTYNEQFF
TRBJ1-3	TRBV20-1	CSARRGAGNTIYF
TRBJ2-1	TRBV4-2	CASSQGTGTTYNEQFF
TRBJ1-2	TRBV30	CAWNPDGQGARGYGYTF
TRBJ2-2	TRBV4-2	CASSQDRTSPRGGELFF
TRBJ2-1	TRBV5-1	CASSLTSGIKGNEQFF
TRBJ2-5	TRBV12-3/TRBV12-4	CASSWVRGETQYF
TRBJ2-3	TRBV5-1	CASSSGLLTQYF
TRBJ2-5	TRBV5-1	CASSSSGTVETQYF
TRBJ1-5	TRBV19	CASSKFGWDQPQHF
TRBJ2-3	TRBV19	CASQGPRHPDTQYF
TRBJ2-3	TRBV19	CASKGGADTQYF
TRBJ2-7	TRBV3-1	CASSPDGLGVLSYEQYF
TRBJ2-1	TRBV12-3/TRBV12-4	CASSLERASGRNYNEQFF
TRBJ1-1	TRBV12-3/TRBV12-4	CAVGTGGTEAFF
TRBJ2-7	TRBV6-5	CASNRAGGFSYEQYF
TRBJ2-1	TRBV12-3/TRBV12-4	CASSPWDRATYNEQFF